Reported below is one TCR beta chain. Its target is unknown. The CDR3 covers 16 residues. The V gene's germline CDR1 is SGDLS and CDR2 YYNGEE. Trimming stripped 3 bases from V and 2 bases from J, with 12 bases between. The data belong to a study of cytomegalovirus exposure and HLA in healthy donors. Study-level results: Per a prior analysis, the majority of TCR beta V segments were productive roughly 90% or roughly 30% of the time. Sequencing likely produced, as an artifact, a cluster of highly shared sequence variants.

13 Jbeta primers and 60 Vbeta primers were used for the PCR. Assay used: immunoSEQ multiplex PCR; TCRdb lists only in-frame clones, some missing. The sample lists just over 150,000 clones; around 84% were seen once. The sequencing sample was made of PBMCs. This clonotype originated in a young man in good health and CMV-seronegative. V and J are TRBV9 and TRBJ2-6; D possibly corresponds to TRBD1 (5 bases). The CDR3 sequence is CASSEGRSAGANVLTF. The CDR3 DNA reads TGTGCCAGCAGCGAGGGGCGAAGCGCTGGGGCCAACGTCCTGACTTTC.